These 32 T cell receptor beta chains share one sample of origin, sequenced in a study. MiXCR was run by TCRdb on the 5' RACE reads, yielding one entry per CDR3 protein. The data hold about 40,000 distinct CDR3 sequences, with approximately 17% observed a single time. The sequenced material came from naive CD4+ T cells sorted from a lymph node. Specified subset: naive CD4+ T cells, CD4+CD45RA+CD25-. The receptor source for this set is a female donor with breast cancer.

V is TRBV5-1 and J is TRBJ1-2; D is possibly TRBD1 (5 bases). Germline V lookup: CDR1 SGHRS, CDR2 YFSETQ. The CDR3 is made up of 16 amino acids. Trimming took 2 bases from V and 2 from J, leaving 16 bases between them. The CDR3 region has the DNA TGCGCCAGCAGCTTCGGGCAGGGCCCTTCCAACTATGGCTACACCTTC. Encoded protein: CASSFGQGPSNYGYTF.

This clonotype was seen a handful of times. DNA of the CDR3: TGCGCCAGCAGCCCGGACAGGGGGCTCAACACCTTC. Amino acid sequence: CASSPDRGLNTF. The chain employs TRBV5-1 and TRBJ1-2; 11 nucleotides agree with TRBD1. V lost 4 bases, J lost 12 bases, and 5 bases stayed unmatched. The germline V gene has CDR1 SGHRS and CDR2 YFSETQ. The length of the CDR3 is 12 residues.

Comments on this clonotype: It may be a read error: a sequence one base away is much more abundant. V is TRBV7-2 and J is TRBJ2-5; D assignment may be TRBD1 or TRBD2 (5 bases each). CDR3 size: 14 residues. The germline CDR1 and CDR2 sequences are SGHTA and FQGNSA. With 1 base removed from V and 2 bases from J, the gap between germline ends came to 8 bases. The DNA for the CDR3 is TGTGCCAGCAGCTTAGACGGGGCGCAAGAGACCCAGTACTTC. Encoded protein: CASSLDGAQETQYF.

The V gene is TRBV20-1, the J gene TRBJ2-3; 9 bases map to TRBD2. Trimming cost V 6 bases and J 6 bases; bases outside gene matches: 13. The CDR3 is 15 amino acids. The V gene's germline CDR1 is DFQATT and CDR2 SNEGSKA (reference sequence). This CDR3 is CSAKNQREDPDTQYF. In DNA, the CDR3 is TGCAGTGCCAAAAATCAGCGGGAGGATCCGGATACGCAGTATTTT.

This clonotype was recorded many times. V is TRBV12-3 or TRBV12-4 and J is TRBJ1-5; weak D call: TRBD1 (6 bases). The CDR3 extends over 15 amino acids. V was trimmed by 7 bases and J by 7 bases, leaving 20 bases between them. The CDR3 loop is CASTPGWGAEQPQHF. CDR3 DNA: TGTGCCAGCACCCCGGGCTGGGGGGCCGAACAGCCCCAGCATTTT.

In its sample, this clonotype was seen a few times. The chain carries TRBV25-1 and TRBJ1-6, with D hard to call. This CDR3 has 16 amino acids. Germline lookup yields CDR1 MGHDK and CDR2 SYGVNS. The ends were cut back, 2 bases at V and 5 bases at J, with 13 bases in the middle. Here the CDR3 DNA reads TGTGCCAGCAGTGAAGATTTCGGGAAGAATAATTCACCCCTCCACTTT. Translation gives CASSEDFGKNNSPLHF. The full variable domain, rest sourced from reference TRBV25-1 and TRBJ1-6, is EADIYQTPRYLVIGTGKKITLECSQTMGHDKMYWYQQDPGMELHLIHYSYGVNSTEKGDLSSESTVSRIRTEHFPLTLESARPSHTSQYLCASSEDFGKNNSPLHFGNGTRLTVT.

This clonotype has a handful of counts. The V call is TRBV29-1, the J call TRBJ2-5; D call uncertain. V was shortened by 5 bases and J by 1 base, with 8 bases between the two germline ends. The CDR3 runs to 12 residues. The germline CDR1 and CDR2 sequences are SQVTM and ANQGSEA. The CDR3, as DNA: TGCAGCGTTCAGTCCCCCCAAGAGACCCAGTACTTC. Amino acids: CSVQSPQETQYF.

This clonotype showed up just once. The chain uses TRBV5-1 and TRBJ2-1; D is unresolved. Germline assignment: CDR1 SGHRS and CDR2 YFSETQ. The length of the CDR3 is 15 residues. Between the trimmed V and J ends, which lost 3 bases and 1 base, there was a span of 11 bases. CDR3: CASSYLEGSYNEQFF. The CDR3 DNA follows: TGCGCCAGCAGCTATTTGGAAGGGTCCTACAATGAGCAGTTCTTC.

This clonotype came up many times. V usage is TRBV27 and J usage is TRBJ1-4; D is unclear. Trimming took off 4 bases at V and 7 bases at J, with 10 bases between the two ends. Germline V gene lookup returns CDR1 MNHEY and CDR2 SMNVEV (reference sequence). The length of the CDR3 is 13 residues. For the CDR3, the DNA is TGTGCCAGCAGTTATAGGGAGGGTGAAAAACTGTTTTTT. Amino acids: CASSYREGEKLFF.

This clonotype was seen many times. V is TRBV28 and J is TRBJ2-7; D gene unclear. Germline V gives CDR1 MDHEN, CDR2 SYDVKM. The CDR3 has 15 amino acids. V lost 7 bases and J lost 2, with 18 bases in between. The chain's CDR3 is CASTLDQRHTYEQYF. The DNA for the CDR3 is TGTGCCAGCACTCTGGACCAGAGACATACCTACGAGCAGTACTTC. Full variable domain (missing parts from reference TRBV28 and TRBJ2-7): DVKVTQSSRYLVKRTGEKVFLECVQDMDHENMFWYRQDPGLGLRLIYFSYDVKMKEKGDIPEGYSVSREKKERFSLILESASTNQTSMYLCASTLDQRHTYEQYFGPGTRLTVT.

This chain joins TRBV7-9 and TRBJ1-4; possible D gene TRBD1, 6 bases. Germline V CDR1 and CDR2: SEHNR, FQNEAQ (reference sequence). V gave up 7 bases and J gave up 4 bases, with 10 bases separating them. CDR3 length equals 13 residues. Here the CDR3 DNA reads TGTGCCAGCACCCGAGGGGGTAATGAAAAACTGTTTTTT. This translates into CASTRGGNEKLFF.

In its sample, this clonotype was seen a few times. The rearrangement links TRBV28 to TRBJ2-7; 10 bases line up with TRBD1. The trim removed 5 bases at V and 1 base at J, leaving 5 bases unmatched. The CDR3 has 15 residues. Germline V gives CDR1 MDHEN, CDR2 SYDVKM. DNA for the CDR3: TGTGCCAGCAGTCCTCCGGGACAGGGGTCCTACGAGCAGTACTTC. Translation: CASSPPGQGSYEQYF.

Notes on this clonotype: Since a much larger clone is just one base distant, this may be a read error. This chain connects TRBV6-5 to TRBJ2-7; tentatively, D is TRBD1 (5 bases). The CDR3 length is 15 residues. Germline V gives CDR1 MNHEY, CDR2 SVGAGI. The CDR3 reads CASRKTALSSYEQCF. The CDR3 bases are TGTGCCAGCAGGAAGACAGCCCTAAGCTCCTACGAGCAGTGCTTC.

The chain joins TRBV12-3 or TRBV12-4 to TRBJ2-7, with 8 bases fitting TRBD1. The junction had 13 bases not matched to a gene; V was cut back by 5 bases and J by 4 bases. The CDR3 runs to 16 residues. DNA of the CDR3: TGTGCCAGCAGTCCCGTAGACAGGGGCTCCCTTTACGAGCAGTACTTC. Translating gives CASSPVDRGSLYEQYF.

The chain combines TRBV12-3 or TRBV12-4 with TRBJ2-1, with 9 bases aligning to TRBD2. The CDR3 consists of 14 residues. With 7 bases clipped from V and 2 bases from J, the junction kept 3 bases outside the gene matches. The CDR3 DNA sequence: TGTGCCAGCACCTTAGCGGGAGCCTACAATGAGCAGTTCTTC. As protein: CASTLAGAYNEQFF.

This clonotype appeared a few times. This chain joins TRBV5-1 and TRBJ2-5; no clear D gene. The germline CDR1 and CDR2 sequences are SGHRS and YFSETQ. Trimming stripped 4 bases from V and 3 bases from J, with 10 bases between. This CDR3 has 13 residues. The CDR3 loop reads CASSLASEETQYF. As DNA, the CDR3 is TGCGCCAGCAGCCTGGCATCTGAAGAGACCCAGTACTTC.

Regarding this clonotype: This may arise from a read error, as a much more abundant clone is one base away. J is TRBJ1-5 and V is TRBV4-1; D possibly corresponds to TRBD1 (6 bases). The CDR3 has 16 residues. Germline CDR1 MGHRA, CDR2 YSYEKL. V was clipped by 1 base and J by 7 bases, with 17 bases between them. In nucleotides, the CDR3 is TGCGCCAGCAGCCAAGTCGACCAGAAAAGGGGGCAGCCCCAGCATTTT. Residues: CASSQVDQKRGQPQHF.

This clonotype was counted at least ten times. The chain carries TRBV4-3 and TRBJ2-7, with 9 positions matching TRBD2. CDR1 is LGHNA and CDR2 is YSLEER in the germline V gene. The CDR3 spans 15 residues. J gave up 4 bases and V 4 bases, and 8 bases lay outside the gene matches. The CDR3 loop is CASSPGASGNYEQYF. In nucleotides, the CDR3 is TGCGCCAGCAGCCCTGGGGCTAGCGGGAATTACGAGCAGTACTTC.

The CDR3 loop reads CASSLAHREGYGYTF. CDR3 bases: TGTGCCAGCAGCTTAGCGCACAGAGAAGGCTATGGCTACACCTTC. The rearrangement links TRBV7-9 to TRBJ1-2; D unclear. Looked up from germline, CDR1 is SEHNR and CDR2 is FQNEAQ (reference sequence). V lost 0 bases, J lost 4 bases, and 12 bases lay in between. This CDR3 contains 15 residues.

This clonotype was seen many times. CDR3 region: CASSANRNTEAFF. CDR3 DNA: TGTGCCAGCAGTGCCAACAGGAACACTGAAGCTTTCTTT. The chain employs TRBV6-2 or TRBV6-3 and TRBJ1-1, with D hard to call. CDR1 is MNHEY and CDR2 is SVGEGT in the germline V gene. The CDR3 runs to 13 residues. The V end lost 5 bases, the J end lost 1 base, and 8 bases lay between the germline ends.

The J gene is TRBJ2-1, the V gene TRBV5-1; maybe TRBD1 (6 bases). Trimming cost V 1 base and J 5 bases, with 16 bases left between them. Germline CDR1 SGHRS, CDR2 YFSETQ. The CDR3 is 16 residues long. CDR3 coding DNA: TGCGCCAGCAGCTTGTTTCTCAGGGGTACTAACAATGAGCAGTTCTTC. Translated: CASSLFLRGTNNEQFF.

Within the sample, this clonotype is medium-sized. This sequence joins TRBV5-1 and TRBJ2-3, with TRBD1 matching over 7 bases. This CDR3 contains 14 residues. From germline, CDR1 is SGHRS and CDR2 YFSETQ. The V segment lost 0 bases and the J segment 12 bases; nucleotides outside the gene matches: 10. The CDR3 reads CASSLGVGQRIQYF. CDR3 DNA: TGCGCCAGCAGCTTGGGTGTGGGACAGAGGATACAGTATTTT. Together with reference TRBV5-1 and TRBJ2-3, the CDR3 gives the full variable domain: KAGVTQTPRYLIKTRGQQVTLSCSPISGHRSVSWYQQTPGQGLQFLFEYFSETQRNKGNFPGRFSGRQFSNSRSEMNVSTLELGDSALYLCASSLGVGQRIQYFGPGTRLTVL.

With regard to this clonotype: One base away lies a much larger clone, so this may be a sequencing read error. The chain carries TRBV6-5 and TRBJ1-2; a weak D match, TRBD1 (6 bases). V shed 6 bases and J shed 4 bases, with 12 bases lying between them. Germline V gene lookup returns CDR1 MNHEY and CDR2 SVGAGI. The CDR3 covers 13 residues. CDR3 DNA sequence: TGTGCCAGCAGCCCGAACAGGGTCTATGGCTACACCTTC. It encodes CASSPNRVYGYTF.

At least ten counts were recorded for this clonotype. The chain couples TRBV7-9 to TRBJ2-2; TRBD1 agrees at 7 bases. J lost 3 bases, V lost 4 bases, and 5 bases had no gene match. The length of the CDR3 is 15 residues. Germline CDR1 SEHNR, CDR2 FQNEAQ (reference sequence). This CDR3 reads CASSSTGTDTGELFF. CDR3 DNA sequence: TGTGCCAGCAGCTCGACCGGGACAGACACCGGGGAGCTGTTTTTT.

At least ten counts were recorded for this clonotype. The chain employs TRBV29-1 and TRBJ2-7, with 8 bases aligning to TRBD2. V was clipped by 4 bases and J by 10 bases; unmatched bases: 6. This CDR3 is 11 amino acids long. Germline CDR1 reads SQVTM; CDR2 reads ANQGSEA. For the CDR3, the DNA is TGCAGCGTTGGGGGGCTAGCGGGCCAGTACTTC. Residues: CSVGGLAGQYF.

This clonotype has just a few counts. The V call is TRBV4-3, the J call TRBJ2-3; tentatively, D is TRBD2 (5 bases). The germline gives CDR1 LGHNA, CDR2 YSLEER. The CDR3 length is 13 residues. With 2 bases removed from V and 10 bases from J, the gap between germline ends came to 13 bases. The CDR3 is CASSQLRDSAQYF. The DNA of the CDR3 is TGCGCCAGCAGCCAACTCCGCGATAGCGCGCAGTATTTT.

As regards this clonotype: A much larger clone lies one base from this, so it may be a read error. The chain couples TRBV7-3 to TRBJ2-2; weak D call: TRBD2 (5 bases). Trimming stripped 5 bases from V and 10 bases from J, with 11 bases between. This CDR3 is built from 12 residues. Germline CDR1 reads SGHTA; CDR2 reads FQGTGA. The CDR3 DNA is TGTGCCAGCAGCCCGGGATCCGTGGAGCTGTTTTTT. Its protein is CASSPGSVELFF.

There are a few counts of this clonotype. Here the CDR3 DNA reads TGTGCCAGCAGTCAAAGACACCGTTCACCCCTCCACTTT. Encoded protein: CASSQRHRSPLHF. The chain is built from TRBV12-3 or TRBV12-4 and TRBJ1-6, with no clear D. This CDR3 comprises 13 residues. V gave up 5 bases and J gave up 9 bases, with 11 bases separating them.

Points on this clonotype: The junction does not match germline at one end; this may be a read error. The chain couples TRBV6-6 to TRBJ2-1, with D perhaps matching TRBD2 (6 bases). The CDR3 runs to 17 residues. Per the germline V gene, CDR1 is MNHNY and CDR2 is SVGAGI (reference sequence). The CDR3 DNA reads as TGTGTCAGCAGTTACTCCGCTCTAGCGAGCTCCTACAATGAGCAGTTCTTC. This encodes CVSSYSALASSYNEQFF.

V gene TRBV20-1 combines with J gene TRBJ1-1, with D tentatively TRBD1 (5 bases). The CDR3 runs 14 residues. Germline V gene data show CDR1 as DFQATT and CDR2 as SNEGSKA (reference sequence). The germline V and J ends were trimmed by 0 bases and 5 bases, with 13 bases remaining between them. The CDR3, as DNA: TGCAGTGCTAGAGATTTAAGGACAAATACTGAAGCTTTCTTT. Its protein product is CSARDLRTNTEAFF.

This clonotype has at least ten counts. The chain carries TRBV11-1 and TRBJ2-5; 9 bases fit TRBD2. V dropped 5 bases and J dropped 4; count of bases not matched to a gene: 5. The CDR3 extends over 14 amino acids. Germline-derived CDR1 and CDR2 are SGHAT and FQDESV (reference sequence). CDR3 residues: CASSRLLAGETQYF. The CDR3 DNA sequence: TGTGCCAGCAGCCGCCTACTAGCGGGAGAGACCCAGTACTTC.

This clonotype was recorded at least ten times. The chain couples TRBV7-2 to TRBJ2-3; the D gene is possibly TRBD2 (7 bases). Germline lookup yields CDR1 SGHTA and CDR2 FQGNSA. V gave up 0 bases and J gave up 4 bases, with 11 bases separating them. The CDR3 has 15 amino acids. In nucleotides, the CDR3 is TGTGCCAGCAGCTTAGCAGGGGGGGGCTCAGATACGCAGTATTTT. It is translated as CASSLAGGGSDTQYF.